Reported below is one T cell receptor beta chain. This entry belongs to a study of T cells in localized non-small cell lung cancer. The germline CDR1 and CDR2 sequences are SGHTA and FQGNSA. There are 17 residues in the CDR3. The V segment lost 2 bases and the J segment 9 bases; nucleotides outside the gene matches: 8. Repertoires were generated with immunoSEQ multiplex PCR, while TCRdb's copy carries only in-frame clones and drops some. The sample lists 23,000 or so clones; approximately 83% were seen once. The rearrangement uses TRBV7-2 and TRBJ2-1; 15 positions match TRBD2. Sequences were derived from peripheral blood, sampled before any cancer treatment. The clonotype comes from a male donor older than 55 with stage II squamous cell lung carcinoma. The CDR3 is CASSLNRGGLAGGEQFF. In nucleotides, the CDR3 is TGTGCCAGCAGCTTAAATAGGGGGGGACTAGCGGGAGGTGAGCAGTTCTTC. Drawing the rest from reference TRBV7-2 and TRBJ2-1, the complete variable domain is GAGVSQSPSNKVTEKGKDVELRCDPISGHTALYWYRQSLGQGLEFLIYFQGNSAPDKSGLPSDRFSAERTGGSVSTLTIQRTQQEDSAVYLCASSLNRGGLAGGEQFFGPGTRLTVL.